These T cell receptor beta chains were read from a single sample in a study of cytomegalovirus exposure and HLA in healthy donors. Libraries were prepared by immunoSEQ multiplex PCR; TCRdb keeps only in-frame clonotypes and omits some of them. The sample totals about 110,000 clones. Sequencing was carried out using PBMCs. The receptors were gathered from a man between 18 and 29 years old in good health and CMV-seronegative. Each CDR3 is given with its conserved first and last residue. D genes are given only for firm matches.

TRBJ1-1 TRBV5-1 - TGCGCCAGCAGCTTGTTAGGACAGCTGAACACTGAAGCTTTCTTT CASSLLGQLNTEAFF
TRBJ1-5 TRBV6-1 - TGTGCCAGCATTGGCAGGGGATATAGCAATCAGCCCCAGCATTTT CASIGRGYSNQPQHF
TRBJ2-3 TRBV7-2 TRBD2 TGTGCCAGCAGCTTAGTAGCGGGAATCACAGATACGCAGTATTTT CASSLVAGITDTQYF
TRBJ1-2 TRBV28 - TGTGCCAGCAGTTTTGGGCAGGGCTCCTATGGCTACACCTTC CASSFGQGSYGYTF
TRBJ2-1 TRBV19 TRBD2 TGTGCCAGTAGTATAGAGGGACTAGCGGGAGGCCCCTCCTACAATGAGCAGTTCTTC CASSIEGLAGGPSYNEQFF
TRBJ1-2 TRBV7-9 TRBD1 TGTGCCAGCAGCCAGGACAGGGCAAACTATGGCTACACCTTC CASSQDRANYGYTF
TRBJ2-2 TRBV2 - TGTGCCAGCGGTCGAGCGAACACCGGGGAGCTGTTTTTT CASGRANTGELFF
TRBJ1-5 TRBV28 - TGTGCCAGCACAACACAGGTCAATCCCCAGCATTTT CASTTQVNPQHF
TRBJ1-3 TRBV2 TRBD1 TGTGCCAGCAGTTCCCGACAGGGAACTGGAAACACCATATATTTT CASSSRQGTGNTIYF
TRBJ1-1 TRBV7-2 - TGTGCCAGCAGCTCAACTCGGACGGGGTGGACGGCTTTCTTT CASSSTRTGWTAFF
TRBJ1-1 TRBV27 - TGTGGCAGCAGTCCACTTACAGTGAACACTGAAGCTTTCTTT CGSSPLTVNTEAFF
TRBJ2-3 TRBV28 - TGTGCCAGCAGCCTCGGACTCACAGATACGCAGTATTTT CASSLGLTDTQYF
TRBJ1-4 TRBV27 - TGTGCCAGCAGGCCAGGACGGACAAATGAAAAACTGTTTTTT CASRPGRTNEKLFF
TRBJ2-7 TRBV27 - TGTGCCAGCAGTTTCGGAGGGGGCAACTACGAGCAGTACTTC CASSFGGGNYEQYF
TRBJ1-2 TRBV6-5 TRBD1 TGTGCCAGCAGTTACTCTGGGACAGGGGCTGGTGGCTACACCTTC CASSYSGTGAGGYTF
TRBJ2-1 TRBV5-4 - TGTGCCAGCAGCTTGGGGCAGTTTCTCTACAATGAGCAGTTCTTC CASSLGQFLYNEQFF
TRBJ1-5 TRBV9 TRBD1 TGTGCCAGCAGCGCAGGGGGCGGTCAGCCCCAGCATTTT CASSAGGGQPQHF
TRBJ2-1 TRBV9 TRBD1 TGTGCCAGCAGCGTAGAAGGGGGCGCCTACAATGAGCAGTTCTTC CASSVEGGAYNEQFF
TRBJ2-1 TRBV10-2 TRBD2 TGCGCCAGCAGCGATACTCTAGCGGGGGGGCCGATTGAGCAGTTCTTC CASSDTLAGGPIEQFF
TRBJ1-1 TRBV30 - TGTGCCTGGAGGAGACAGAAAGAGAACACTGAAGCTTTCTTT CAWRRQKENTEAFF
TRBJ2-7 TRBV19 - TGTGCCAGTAGTCCGCCCGTGGGGGCTTACCACGAGCAGTACTTC CASSPPVGAYHEQYF
TRBJ2-1 TRBV9 - TGTGCCAGCAGCCCTAGGACTAATCCCAATGAGCAGTTCTTC CASSPRTNPNEQFF
TRBJ1-5 TRBV10-1 - TGCGCCAGCAGTGAAAACAGGCCGGCGAATCAGCCCCAGCATTTT CASSENRPANQPQHF
TRBJ1-4 TRBV5-1 TRBD1 TGCGCCAGCAGCTCGGACAGGGCCCAGGAAAAACTGTTTTTT CASSSDRAQEKLFF
TRBJ2-5 TRBV6-5 TRBD2 TGTGCCAGCAGTTACTGGCGGGGGGGAGAGACCCAGTACTTC CASSYWRGGETQYF
TRBJ2-7 TRBV19 TRBD1 TGTGCCAGTAGTATCTCGGGACAGGGGATCTACGAGCAGTACTTC CASSISGQGIYEQYF
TRBJ1-2 TRBV7-9 TRBD1 TGTGCCAGCAGCTTAGCGGCGACAGGGACCCGTAACTATGGCTACACCTTC CASSLAATGTRNYGYTF
TRBJ2-1 TRBV15 TRBD2 TGTGCCACCAGGTCCGGGGGACTAGCGGAAGAGCAGTTCTTC CATRSGGLAEEQFF
TRBJ1-3 TRBV19 - TGTGCCAGTATGGTGTGGGGGGGATCTGGAAACACCATATATTTT CASMVWGGSGNTIYF
TRBJ1-1 TRBV19 TRBD1 TGTGCCAGTAGGCGGACAGGGGGAAAGCCTGAAGCTTTCTTT CASRRTGGKPEAFF
TRBJ1-2 TRBV6-4 - TGTGCCAGCAGTGACTCGGGGAGGGGTGGCTACACCTTC CASSDSGRGGYTF
TRBJ1-6 TRBV4-1 TRBD1 TGCGCCAGCAGACCCGGGACAGGGGTTGACAATTCACCCCTCCACTTT CASRPGTGVDNSPLHF
TRBJ1-5 TRBV6-1 - TGTGCCAGCAGTGAACTAGGGCAGGGAAGGTATCAGCCCCAGCATTTT CASSELGQGRYQPQHF
TRBJ2-1 TRBV7-9 TRBD2 TGTGCCAGCAGCAGCGGGACTAGCGGGAGCTACAATGAGCAGTTCTTC CASSSGTSGSYNEQFF
TRBJ1-2 TRBV28 - TGTGCCTCCGGGGGTGGGGACTTCGGCTATGGCTACACCTTC CASGGGDFGYGYTF
TRBJ1-1 TRBV5-4 TRBD1 TGTGCCAGCAGCTTGGAGGGTGGCAGGGGGCGGACTGAAGCTTTCTTT CASSLEGGRGRTEAFF
TRBJ2-7 TRBV27 - TGTGCCAGCAGTTTAATCCACTACGAGCAGTACTTC CASSLIHYEQYF
TRBJ2-1 TRBV6-4 - TGTGCCAGCAGTGATAGCCCCGACAATGAGCAGTTCTTC CASSDSPDNEQFF
TRBJ2-5 TRBV4-2 TRBD2 TGTGCCAGCAGCCAAGACCTAGCGGGGGATTTTCCGGGTAGAGAGACCCAGTACTTC CASSQDLAGDFPGRETQYF
TRBJ2-1 TRBV28 TRBD1 TGTGCCAGCAGCCTGGGGACAGGGTGGGATGAGCAGTTCTTC CASSLGTGWDEQFF
TRBJ1-6 TRBV27 - TGTGCCAGCAGCCAGGCGGGTTATAATTCACCCCTCCACTTT CASSQAGYNSPLHF
TRBJ1-6 TRBV27 - TGTGCCAGCAGTTTAGCAGGGCCGAATAATTCACCCCTCCACTTT CASSLAGPNNSPLHF
TRBJ1-2 TRBV7-6 - TGTGCCAGCAGCCCGACAGCTAACTATGGCTACACCTTC CASSPTANYGYTF